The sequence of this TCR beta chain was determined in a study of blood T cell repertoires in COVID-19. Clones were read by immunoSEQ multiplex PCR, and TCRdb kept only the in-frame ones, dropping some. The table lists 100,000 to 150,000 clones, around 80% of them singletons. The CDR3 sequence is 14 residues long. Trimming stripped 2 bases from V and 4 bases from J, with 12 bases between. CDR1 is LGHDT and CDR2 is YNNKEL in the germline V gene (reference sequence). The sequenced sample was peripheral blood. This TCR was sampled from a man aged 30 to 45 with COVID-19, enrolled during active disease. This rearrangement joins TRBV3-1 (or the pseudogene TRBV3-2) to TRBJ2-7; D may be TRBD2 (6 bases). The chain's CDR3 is CASSQNGRLYEQYF. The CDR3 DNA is TGTGCCAGCAGCCAAAACGGGAGATTATACGAGCAGTACTTC.